This T cell receptor beta chain is drawn from a study of PD-1 blockade in classical Hodgkin lymphoma. The assay was immunoSEQ multiplex PCR, and TCRdb's table has in-frame clones only and misses some. The sample has tens of thousands of clones; roughly 80% are singletons. V was shortened by 0 bases and J by 0 bases, with 18 bases between the two germline ends. The germline V gene encodes CDR1 MNHEY and CDR2 SMNVEV (reference sequence). CDR3 length equals 20 residues. General study findings and limits: A significant rise in TCR diversity by C4D1 was seen for CD4+ but not CD8+ cells. Patients newly diagnosed and complete responders had comparable baseline diversity.

Of note for this clone: Its antigen is currently unknown.

There was relapse after autologous stem cell transplantation in every patient, and there was variation in brentuximab vedotin exposure. Relapsed/refractory classical Hodgkin lymphoma patients had complete, partial or progressive responses. This clonotype originated in a human donor with classical Hodgkin lymphoma. The starting material was peripheral blood mononuclear cells (PBMCs), obtained at baseline. J is TRBJ2-6 and V is TRBV27; tentatively, D is TRBD2 (5 bases). The chain's CDR3 is CASSLSGDKHPASGANVLTF. Here the CDR3 DNA reads TGTGCCAGCAGTTTATCGGGAGACAAGCACCCAGCCTCTGGGGCCAACGTCCTGACTTTC.